The 8 T cell receptor beta chains given below trace back to one sample, sequenced in a study of T cell responses to AZD1222 COVID-19 vaccine. Data came from immunoSEQ multiplex PCR; TCRdb stores just in-frame clones and leaves some out. The sample consists of approximately 120,000 clones, about 88% of them appearing once. The material was peripheral blood, obtained on day 0 of AZD1222 vaccination. The source is an adult in good health.

This clone came up once. The chain joins TRBV5-6 to TRBJ2-6; 9 bases align to TRBD1. This CDR3 has 15 amino acids. J gave up 5 bases and V 4 bases, and 4 bases lay outside the gene matches. Germline V lookup: CDR1 SGHDT, CDR2 YYEEEE. The CDR3 loop is CASSPGTGRANVLTF. CDR3 in DNA: TGTGCCAGCAGCCCAGGGACAGGGAGGGCCAACGTCCTGACTTTC.

On this clone: Distinct nucleotide sequences in the sample also encode this CDR3. The chain links TRBV2 to TRBJ1-5; unclear D gene. Trimming took off 2 bases at V and 4 bases at J, with 3 bases between the two ends. From germline, CDR1 is SNHLY and CDR2 FYNNEI. The CDR3 covers 12 residues. As DNA, the CDR3 is TGTGCCAGCAGTGAACCTAATCAGCCCCAGCATTTT. Translating it yields CASSEPNQPQHF.

This chain links TRBV3-1 (or the pseudogene TRBV3-2) with TRBJ2-1; D is possibly TRBD2 (6 bases). The CDR3 totals 17 residues. CDR1 and CDR2 (germline): LGHDT, YNNKEL (reference sequence). Trimming took off 0 bases at V and 10 bases at J, with 22 bases between the two ends. As DNA, the CDR3 is TGTGCCAGCAGCCAAGATGGGGCGGGGAGCTGGAGCAGCGAGCAGTTCTTC. Protein: CASSQDGAGSWSSEQFF.

This clone was seen many times. This sequence joins TRBV6-5 and TRBJ1-6; TRBD1 matches at 10 bases. CDR3 size: 14 residues. Per the germline V gene, CDR1 is MNHEY and CDR2 is SVGAGI. With 6 bases clipped from V and 4 bases from J, the junction kept 0 bases outside the gene matches. CDR3 DNA sequence: TGTGCCAGCAGGGGACAGGGGTATAATTCACCCCTCCACTTT. This codes for CASRGQGYNSPLHF.

The rearrangement joins TRBV5-6 to TRBJ1-2; D perhaps matches TRBD1 (5 bases). The V end lost 7 bases, the J end lost 10 bases, and 14 bases lay between the germline ends. This CDR3 has 11 residues. Looked up from germline, CDR1 is SGHDT and CDR2 is YYEEEE. The CDR3 is CASGRGAAYTF. The CDR3 DNA follows: TGTGCCAGCGGCCGTGGGGCCGCCTACACCTTC. The full variable domain, rest sourced from reference TRBV5-6 and TRBJ1-2, is DAGVTQSPTHLIKTRGQQVTLRCSPKSGHDTVSWYQQALGQGPQFIFQYYEEEERQRGNFPDRFSGHQFPNYSSELNVNALLLGDSALYLCASGRGAAYTFGSGTRLTVV.

The chain uses TRBV7-2 and TRBJ2-2, with TRBD1 as a possible D gene (7 bases). The CDR3 runs 14 residues. The germline V gene encodes CDR1 SGHTA and CDR2 FQGNSA. V gave up 10 bases and J gave up 6 bases, with 18 bases separating them. The CDR3 nucleotides read TGTGCCACCAGGGGGGCCCTTCTCGCCGGGGAGCTGTTTTTT. Its translation: CATRGALLAGELFF.

This rearrangement joins TRBV4-1 to TRBJ1-4; D gene ambiguous. The CDR3 has 14 amino acids. With 1 base removed from V and 8 bases from J, the gap between germline ends came to 11 bases. Looked up from germline, CDR1 is MGHRA and CDR2 is YSYEKL. CDR3 nucleotide sequence: TGCGCCAGCAGCCAAGTCTTGGGGTGGGAAAAACTGTTTTTT. It specifies CASSQVLGWEKLFF.

This chain links TRBV6-5 with TRBJ2-1; 10 bases match TRBD2. Germline CDR1 reads MNHEY; CDR2 reads SVGAGI. V lost 6 bases, J lost 5 bases, and 7 bases stayed unmatched. This CDR3 is built from 15 residues. This chain's CDR3 is CASSHDGLADNEQFF. Written as DNA, the CDR3 is TGTGCCAGCAGCCACGATGGACTAGCGGACAATGAGCAGTTCTTC.